This TCR beta chain stems from a study of blood T cell repertoires in COVID-19. Study-level background: The study drew acute and convalescent COVID-19 samples from the United States, Italy and Spain. Nucleic acid was either cDNA or gDNA, and it came from T cells, B-cell-depleted T cells, or PBMCs.

V lost 5 bases and J lost 2; bases outside the gene matches: 8. In germline, CDR1 is SGHTA, CDR2 FQGTGA. CDR3 length equals 16 residues. The authors' processing: Amplification of reference gene primers was used by the study to estimate nucleated cell counts. Sequenced by immunoSEQ multiplex PCR; TCRdb stores in-frame clones only, minus some. V, J and clone size derive from that table, while D and trimming were established from the DNA sequence. This sample has approximately 100,000 clones, with around 82% found just once. Sequenced sample: peripheral blood. This TCR was recovered from a man aged 55 to 70 with acute or convalescent COVID-19. This sequence joins TRBV7-3 and TRBJ2-3; 9 bases are a match to TRBD2. CDR3 amino acids: CASSTGTSFVTDTQYF. For the CDR3, the DNA is TGTGCCAGCAGCACCGGGACTAGCTTTGTCACAGATACGCAGTATTTT.